The 2 T cell receptor beta chains presented below share a single source sample, sequenced in a study of blood T cell repertoires in COVID-19. Libraries were prepared by immunoSEQ multiplex PCR; TCRdb keeps only in-frame clonotypes and omits some of them. The repertoire includes roughly 180,000 clones, about 76% of them detected once, and about 9% sits in the top ten. Input material: peripheral blood. The source is a woman aged 45-65 years with active or convalescent COVID-19.

The chain employs TRBV7-6 and TRBJ1-1; TRBD1 agrees at 8 bases. Losses at the gene ends were 2 bases for V and 7 bases for J; bases not matched to a gene: 3. The CDR3 has 13 amino acids. Germline-derived CDR1 and CDR2 are SGHVS and FNYEAQ. The CDR3 loop is CASSLQQGVEAFF. In DNA, the CDR3 is TGTGCCAGCAGCTTACAACAGGGGGTTGAAGCTTTCTTT.

The chain is built from TRBV28 and TRBJ1-2, with D possibly TRBD1 on 6 matching bases. Between the trimmed V and J ends, which lost 6 bases and 4 bases, there was a span of 12 bases. Germline lookup yields CDR1 MDHEN and CDR2 SYDVKM. The CDR3 has 13 amino acids. The CDR3 DNA reads as TGTGCCAGCAGAACCCCCAGGGGCTATGGCTACACCTTC. Translated: CASRTPRGYGYTF.